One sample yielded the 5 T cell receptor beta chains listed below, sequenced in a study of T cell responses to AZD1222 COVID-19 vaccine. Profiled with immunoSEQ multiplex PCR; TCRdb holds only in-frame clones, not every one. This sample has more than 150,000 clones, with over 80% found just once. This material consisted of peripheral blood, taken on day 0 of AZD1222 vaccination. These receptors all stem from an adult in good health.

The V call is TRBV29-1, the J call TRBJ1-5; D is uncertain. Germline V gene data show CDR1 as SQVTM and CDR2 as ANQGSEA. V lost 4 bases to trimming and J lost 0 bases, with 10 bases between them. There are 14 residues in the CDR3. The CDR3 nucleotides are TGCAGCGTTGTGGGAATAGATAGCAATCAGCCCCAGCATTTT. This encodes CSVVGIDSNQPQHF. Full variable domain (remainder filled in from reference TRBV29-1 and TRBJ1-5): SAVISQKPSRDICQRGTSLTIQCQVDSQVTMMFWYRQQPGQSLTLIATANQGSEATYESGFVIDKFPISRPNLTFSTLTVSNMSPEDSSIYLCSVVGIDSNQPQHFGDGTRLSIL.

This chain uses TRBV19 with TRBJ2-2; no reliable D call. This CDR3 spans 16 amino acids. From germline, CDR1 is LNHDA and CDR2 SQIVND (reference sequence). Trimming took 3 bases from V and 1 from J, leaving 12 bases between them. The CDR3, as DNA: TGTGCCAGTAGTATTGTTTCCGTTGGGAACACCGGGGAGCTGTTTTTT. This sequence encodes CASSIVSVGNTGELFF.

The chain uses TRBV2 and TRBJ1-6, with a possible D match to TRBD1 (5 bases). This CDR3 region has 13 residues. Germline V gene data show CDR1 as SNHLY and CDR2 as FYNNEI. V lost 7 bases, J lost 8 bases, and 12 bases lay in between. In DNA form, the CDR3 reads TGTGCCAGCACGGGGGGTCGGGATTCACCCCTCCACTTT. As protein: CASTGGRDSPLHF. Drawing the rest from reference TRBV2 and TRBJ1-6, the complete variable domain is EPEVTQTPSHQVTQMGQEVILRCVPISNHLYFYWYRQILGQKVEFLVSFYNNEISEKSEIFDDQFSVERPDGSNFTLKIRSTKLEDSAMYFCASTGGRDSPLHFGNGTRLTVT.

The CDR3 DNA reads TGTGCCAGCAGTGAACTATGGGATTATGGCTACACCTTC. Its translation is CASSELWDYGYTF. The chain joins TRBV6-1 to TRBJ1-2, with no clear D. Trimming cost V 2 bases and J 5 bases, with 9 bases left between them. There are 13 residues in the CDR3. Germline V gene sequence: CDR1 MNHNS, CDR2 SASEGT.

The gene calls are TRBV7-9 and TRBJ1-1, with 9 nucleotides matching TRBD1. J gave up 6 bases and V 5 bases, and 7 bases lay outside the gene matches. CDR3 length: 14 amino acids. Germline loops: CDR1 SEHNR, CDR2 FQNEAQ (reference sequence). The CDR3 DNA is TGTGCCAGCAGCATACAGGGGGCGGCCTCTGAAGCTTTCTTT. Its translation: CASSIQGAASEAFF.